The 4 T cell receptor beta chains given below trace back to one sample, sequenced in a study of OX40 agonist ivuxolimab in advanced cancers. Library method: the immunoSEQ multiplex PCR assay. TCRdb provides this immuneACCESS table in a form limited to in-frame rearrangements. Some clones are lacking; in checked studies, under half of them reflect an unresolved V gene, and why the rest are absent is not known. The sample table contains some 79,000 clones; only one count was recorded for approximately 90% of them. 0.44% of the sample is taken by the ten largest. This material consisted of CD4+ or CD8+ T cells sorted from blood, taken in a trial of the OX40 agonist ivuxolimab. The receptors shown here come from an adult with an advanced solid tumor such as melanoma, head and neck, liver or kidney cancer.

V gene TRBV29-1 combines with J gene TRBJ1-2; TRBD1 is a possible D gene (6 bases). The CDR3 is 12 residues long. Trimming pared 7 bases from V and 6 bases from J, leaving 15 bases between. The germline gives CDR1 SQVTM, CDR2 ANQGSEA. The CDR3 reads CSAGGGQHGYTF. The CDR3 DNA sequence: TGCAGCGCGGGAGGGGGGCAACATGGCTACACCTTC.

The V and J genes are TRBV5-1 and TRBJ1-2, with TRBD1 as a possible D gene (5 bases). CDR1 is SGHRS and CDR2 is YFSETQ in the germline V gene. V dropped 0 bases and J dropped 5 bases, with 14 bases sitting between them. The length of the CDR3 is 15 residues. This CDR3 is CASSLGQGQRYGYTF. DNA of the CDR3: TGCGCCAGCAGCTTGGGCCAGGGCCAAAGGTATGGCTACACCTTC.

This sequence joins TRBV6-5 and TRBJ1-2; 7 bases are shared with TRBD1. There are 13 residues in the CDR3. Germline V lookup: CDR1 MNHEY, CDR2 SVGAGI. J gave up 3 bases and V 2 bases, and 0 bases lay outside the gene matches. The DNA of the CDR3 is TGTGCCAGCAGTTACGACAGGGACTATGGCTACACCTTC. This sequence encodes CASSYDRDYGYTF.

The J gene is TRBJ2-3, the V gene TRBV5-5; D might be TRBD1 (6 bases). The CDR3 runs to 15 residues. Germline V lookup: CDR1 SGHKS, CDR2 YYEKEE (reference sequence). Trimming removed 0 bases at V and 4 bases at J, with 12 bases between. The CDR3 region has the DNA TGTGCCAGCAGCTTGGGGGCAGGGGACCCAGATACGCAGTATTTT. It is translated as CASSLGAGDPDTQYF.